Presented here are 13 T cell receptor beta chains from one specimen sequenced in a study of regulatory T cells in long-lasting Graves disease. Arm-PCR of CDR3 regions and iRepertoire HTBI primers were used to build TCR beta libraries. From the multiplex PCR reads, TCRdb called clonotypes with MiXCR, one entry per CDR3 protein. The table shows 400,000 or so distinct CDR3 sequences, with about a quarter occurring only once. As to time point: persistent/refractory GD, antithyroid drugs over 5 years with positive TRAb. Generation of the TCR library employed RNA extracted from PBMCs. The source material was peripheral blood mononuclear cells (PBMCs), sampled when the disease was refractory, from a patient treated with antithyroid drugs. The source is a female donor with Graves disease.

This clonotype was seen ten or more times. The CDR3 DNA sequence: TGTGCCAGCAGGTCCCACCTGGGACAGGGCAACTATGGCTACACCTTC. The encoded protein is CASRSHLGQGNYGYTF. The rearrangement uses TRBV2 and TRBJ1-2, with 9 bases matching TRBD1. Germline lookup yields CDR1 SNHLY and CDR2 FYNNEI. Germline trimming cut 6 bases from V and 2 bases from J; bases unmatched to any gene: 10. CDR3 length equals 16 residues.

This clonotype was counted ten times or more. This rearrangement joins TRBV5-1 to TRBJ1-1, with 10 positions matching TRBD1. This CDR3 has 15 residues. The junction had 5 bases not matched to a gene; V was cut back by 0 bases and J by 6 bases. Germline assignment: CDR1 SGHRS and CDR2 YFSETQ. As DNA, the CDR3 is TGCGCCAGCAGCTTGGATGGGACAGGGGTCGCTGAAGCTTTCTTT. As protein: CASSLDGTGVAEAFF.

The chain is built from TRBV6-2 or TRBV6-3 and TRBJ1-6; the D is unclear. Germline CDR1 MNHEY, CDR2 SVGEGT. Trimming stripped 4 bases from V and 7 bases from J, with 8 bases between. The CDR3 length is 13 residues. CDR3 DNA sequence: TGTGCCAGCAGTTCGAATTTGAATTCACCCCTCCACTTT. Translated: CASSSNLNSPLHF.

This clonotype has a handful of counts. The rearrangement uses TRBV9 and TRBJ2-5; 8 bases map to TRBD2. The length of the CDR3 is 16 residues. Germline V gene sequence: CDR1 SGDLS, CDR2 YYNGEE. The ends lost 5 bases at V and 9 bases at J; junction bases unmatched: 18. Written as DNA, the CDR3 is TGTGCCAGCAGTCCTGGTGCCCGACTAGCGATGATATCCCAGTACTTC. Translating gives CASSPGARLAMISQYF. Complete variable domain (other parts from reference TRBV9 and TRBJ2-5): DSGVTQTPKHLITATGQRVTLRCSPRSGDLSVYWYQQSLDQGLQFLIQYYNGEERAKGNILERFSAQQFPDLHSELNLSSLELGDSALYFCASSPGARLAMISQYFGPGTRLLVL.

This clonotype appeared many times. This chain uses TRBV28 with TRBJ1-4, with 7 bases matching TRBD1. V lost 5 bases and J lost 5; bases outside the gene matches: 8. This CDR3 region has 15 residues. Germline lookup yields CDR1 MDHEN and CDR2 SYDVKM. CDR3: CASSLPGTVNEKLFF. The CDR3 region has the DNA TGTGCCAGCAGTCTCCCCGGGACAGTCAATGAAAAACTGTTTTTT.

This chain uses TRBV10-3 with TRBJ1-2; D is possibly TRBD1 (5 bases). V was pared by 10 bases and J by 3 bases, with 15 bases between. The CDR3 is made up of 13 amino acids. Germline CDR1 and CDR2: ENHRY and SYGVKD. CDR3 coding DNA: TGTGCCAGCGGGACTGCGCGTGACTATGGCTACACCTTC. Protein product: CASGTARDYGYTF.

In its sample, this clonotype was seen a few times. The CDR3 is CATWRTGGYEQYF. CDR3 in DNA: TGTGCCACCTGGAGGACAGGGGGCTACGAGCAGTACTTC. The V call is TRBV24-1, the J call TRBJ2-7; 10 bases line up with TRBD1. CDR3 length equals 13 residues. J was trimmed by 3 bases and V by 9 bases; bases with no gene match: 4. From germline, CDR1 is KGHDR and CDR2 SFDVKD.

V and J are TRBV24-1 and TRBJ2-1, with D perhaps matching TRBD1 (5 bases). V lost 6 bases, J lost 9 bases, and 14 bases lay in between. CDR1 is KGHDR and CDR2 is SFDVKD in the germline V gene. The CDR3 has 13 amino acids. CDR3 nucleotides: TGTGCCACCAGTACCCCCAGGGCCCCTGAGCAGTTCTTC. Encoded protein: CATSTPRAPEQFF.

The chain couples TRBV18 to TRBJ1-1; 10 bases are a match to TRBD1. Germline CDR1 KGHSH, CDR2 LQKENI. This CDR3 contains 12 residues. J was trimmed by 10 bases and V by 6 bases; bases with no gene match: 5. CDR3 region: CASSQDRGRAFF. The CDR3 region has the DNA TGTGCCAGCTCCCAGGACAGGGGGAGAGCTTTCTTT.

The chain recombines TRBV28 with TRBJ1-4, with 9 bases identical to TRBD1. Germline V CDR1 and CDR2: MDHEN, SYDVKM. The CDR3 has 15 residues. J gave up 6 bases and V 4 bases, and 6 bases lay outside the gene matches. The CDR3 DNA is TGTGCCAGCAGTTCTACCGGGACAGGGTATGAAAAACTGTTTTTT. As protein: CASSSTGTGYEKLFF.

V usage is TRBV7-2 and J usage is TRBJ1-1; D gene unclear. Trimming cost V 4 bases and J 9 bases, with 9 bases left between them. Germline-derived CDR1 and CDR2 are SGHTA and FQGNSA. The CDR3 runs to 11 residues. The CDR3 is CASSSARKAFF. CDR3 nucleotides: TGTGCCAGCAGCTCAGCCCGGAAAGCTTTCTTT.

This clonotype showed up just a few times. This chain links TRBV9 with TRBJ1-1; D unresolved. CDR1 SGDLS and CDR2 YYNGEE come from the germline V gene. With 4 bases removed from V and 1 base from J, the gap between germline ends came to 14 bases. The CDR3 extends over 15 amino acids. CDR3 amino acids: CASSLSGLTNTEAFF. CDR3 coding DNA: TGTGCCAGCAGCTTATCCGGGCTAACGAACACTGAAGCTTTCTTT.

The chain has TRBV11-3 and TRBJ2-2; weak D call: TRBD2 (6 bases). This CDR3 has 14 residues. Germline CDR1 reads SGHNT; CDR2 reads YENEEA. V was cut by 0 bases and J by 6 bases, with 8 bases left in between. The CDR3 protein is CASSLDREAGELFF. The CDR3 bases are TGTGCCAGCAGCTTAGACAGGGAGGCCGGGGAGCTGTTTTTT.